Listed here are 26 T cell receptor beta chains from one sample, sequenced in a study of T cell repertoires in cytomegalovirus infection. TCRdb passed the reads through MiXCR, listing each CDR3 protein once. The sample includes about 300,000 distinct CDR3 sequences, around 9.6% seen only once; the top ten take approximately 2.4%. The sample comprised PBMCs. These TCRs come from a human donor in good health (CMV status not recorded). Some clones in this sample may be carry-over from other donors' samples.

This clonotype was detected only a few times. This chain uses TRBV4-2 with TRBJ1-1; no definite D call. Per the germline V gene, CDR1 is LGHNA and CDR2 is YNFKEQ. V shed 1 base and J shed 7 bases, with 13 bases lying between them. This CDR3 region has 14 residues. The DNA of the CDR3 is TGTGCCAGCAGCCAAGCGAAATTGGCGGTTGAAGCTTTCTTT. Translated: CASSQAKLAVEAFF.

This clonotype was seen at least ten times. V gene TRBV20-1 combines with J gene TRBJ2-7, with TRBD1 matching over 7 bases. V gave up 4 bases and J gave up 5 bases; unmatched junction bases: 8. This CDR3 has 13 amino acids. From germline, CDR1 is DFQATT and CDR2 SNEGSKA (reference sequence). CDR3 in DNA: TGCAGTGCTACTACGACTGACAGGGACGAGCAGTACGTC. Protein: CSATTTDRDEQYV.

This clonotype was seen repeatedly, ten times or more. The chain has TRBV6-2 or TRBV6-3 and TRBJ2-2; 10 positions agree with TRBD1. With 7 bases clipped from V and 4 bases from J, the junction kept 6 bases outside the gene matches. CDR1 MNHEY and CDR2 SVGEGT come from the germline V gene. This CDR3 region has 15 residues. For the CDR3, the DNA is TGTGCCAGCAACTCAGACAGGGGGCGCACCGGGGAGCTGTTTTTT. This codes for CASNSDRGRTGELFF.

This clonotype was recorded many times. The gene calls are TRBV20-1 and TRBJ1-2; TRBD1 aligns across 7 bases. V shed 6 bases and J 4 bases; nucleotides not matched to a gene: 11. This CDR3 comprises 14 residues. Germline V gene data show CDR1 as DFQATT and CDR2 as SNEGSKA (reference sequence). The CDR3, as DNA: TGCAGTGCCCAAGAGGGAGGGACAGCCTATGGCTACACCTTC. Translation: CSAQEGGTAYGYTF.

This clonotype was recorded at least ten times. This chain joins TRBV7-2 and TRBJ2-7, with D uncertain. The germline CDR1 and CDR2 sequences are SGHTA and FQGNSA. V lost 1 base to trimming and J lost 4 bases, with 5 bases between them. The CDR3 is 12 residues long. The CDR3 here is CASSLGVYEQYF. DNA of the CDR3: TGTGCCAGCAGCTTAGGGGTGTACGAGCAGTACTTC.

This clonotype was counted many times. In DNA, the CDR3 is TGTGCCAGCAGCTTAGATACTAGAACGAACACCGGGGAGCTGTTTTTT. Translated, it gives CASSLDTRTNTGELFF. This chain uses TRBV11-3 with TRBJ2-2, with D perhaps TRBD2 (5 bases). V lost 0 bases and J lost 0, with 8 bases in between. Germline-derived CDR1 and CDR2 are SGHNT and YENEEA. This CDR3 has 16 amino acids.

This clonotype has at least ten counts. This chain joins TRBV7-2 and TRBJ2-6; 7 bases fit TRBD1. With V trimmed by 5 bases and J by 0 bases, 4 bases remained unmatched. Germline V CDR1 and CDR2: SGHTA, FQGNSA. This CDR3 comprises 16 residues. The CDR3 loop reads CASSQGQPSGANVLTF. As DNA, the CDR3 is TGTGCCAGCAGCCAGGGACAGCCCTCTGGGGCCAACGTCCTGACTTTC.

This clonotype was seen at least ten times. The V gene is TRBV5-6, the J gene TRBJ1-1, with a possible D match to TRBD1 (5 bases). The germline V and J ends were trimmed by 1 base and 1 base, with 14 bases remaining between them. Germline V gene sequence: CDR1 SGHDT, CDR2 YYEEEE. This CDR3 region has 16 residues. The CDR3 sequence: CASSLRDRVGNTEAFF. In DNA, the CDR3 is TGTGCCAGCAGCTTGCGGGACCGAGTCGGGAACACTGAAGCTTTCTTT.

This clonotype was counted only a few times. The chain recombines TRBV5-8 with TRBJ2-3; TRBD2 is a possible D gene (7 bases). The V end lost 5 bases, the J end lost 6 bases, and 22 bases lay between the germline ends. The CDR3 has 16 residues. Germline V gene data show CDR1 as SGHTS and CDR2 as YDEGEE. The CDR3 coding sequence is TGTGCCAGCAGGGCGCGAGGGGGGGGGCCGGGTGATACGCAGTATTTT. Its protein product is CASRARGGGPGDTQYF.

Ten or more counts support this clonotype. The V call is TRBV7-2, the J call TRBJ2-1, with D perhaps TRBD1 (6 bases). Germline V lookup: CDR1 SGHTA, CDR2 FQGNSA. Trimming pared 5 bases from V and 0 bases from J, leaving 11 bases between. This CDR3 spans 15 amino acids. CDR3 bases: TGTGCCAGCAGCCCGCAGGGGAGCTCCTACAATGAGCAGTTCTTC. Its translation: CASSPQGSSYNEQFF. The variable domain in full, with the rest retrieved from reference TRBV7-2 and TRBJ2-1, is GAGVSQSPSNKVTEKGKDVELRCDPISGHTALYWYRQSLGQGLEFLIYFQGNSAPDKSGLPSDRFSAERTGGSVSTLTIQRTQQEDSAVYLCASSPQGSSYNEQFFGPGTRLTVL.

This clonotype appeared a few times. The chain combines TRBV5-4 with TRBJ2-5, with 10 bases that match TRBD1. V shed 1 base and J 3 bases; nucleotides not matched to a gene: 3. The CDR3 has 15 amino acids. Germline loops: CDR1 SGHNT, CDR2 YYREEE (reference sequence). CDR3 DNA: TGTGCCAGCAGCTTGAGTGGGACAGGGGAAGAGACCCAGTACTTC. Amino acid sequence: CASSLSGTGEETQYF.

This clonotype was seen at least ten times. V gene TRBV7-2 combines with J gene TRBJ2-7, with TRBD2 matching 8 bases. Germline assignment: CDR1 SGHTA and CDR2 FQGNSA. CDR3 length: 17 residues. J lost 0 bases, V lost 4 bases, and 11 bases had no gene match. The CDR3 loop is CASSSEGGSGGSYEQYF. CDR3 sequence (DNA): TGTGCCAGCAGCTCCGAGGGGGGGAGCGGGGGCTCCTACGAGCAGTACTTC.

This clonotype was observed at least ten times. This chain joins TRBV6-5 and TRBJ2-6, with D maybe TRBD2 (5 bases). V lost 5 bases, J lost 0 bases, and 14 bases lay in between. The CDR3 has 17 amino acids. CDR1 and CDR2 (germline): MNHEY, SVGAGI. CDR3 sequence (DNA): TGTGCCAGCAGTAGGAGTGAGGGTTACTCTGGGGCCAACGTCCTGACTTTC. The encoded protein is CASSRSEGYSGANVLTF.

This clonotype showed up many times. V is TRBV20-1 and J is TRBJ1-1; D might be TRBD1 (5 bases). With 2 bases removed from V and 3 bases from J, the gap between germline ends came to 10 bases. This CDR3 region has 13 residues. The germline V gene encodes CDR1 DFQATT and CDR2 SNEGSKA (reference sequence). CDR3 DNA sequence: TGCAGTGCTAGACAGGGCGGACACACTGAAGCTTTCTTT. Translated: CSARQGGHTEAFF.

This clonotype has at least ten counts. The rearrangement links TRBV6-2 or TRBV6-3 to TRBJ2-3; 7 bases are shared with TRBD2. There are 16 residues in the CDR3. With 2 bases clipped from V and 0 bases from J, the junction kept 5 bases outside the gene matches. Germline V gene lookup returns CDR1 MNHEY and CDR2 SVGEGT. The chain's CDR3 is CASSYTTSRSTDTQYF. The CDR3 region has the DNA TGTGCCAGCAGTTACACGACTAGCCGAAGCACAGATACGCAGTATTTT.

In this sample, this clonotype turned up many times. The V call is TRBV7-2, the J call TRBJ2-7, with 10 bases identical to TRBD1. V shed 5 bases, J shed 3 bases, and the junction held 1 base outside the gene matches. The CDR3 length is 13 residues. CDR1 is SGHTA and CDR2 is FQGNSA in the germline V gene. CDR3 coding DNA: TGTGCCAGCAGCCGGGACAGGGGCTACGAGCAGTACTTC. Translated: CASSRDRGYEQYF.

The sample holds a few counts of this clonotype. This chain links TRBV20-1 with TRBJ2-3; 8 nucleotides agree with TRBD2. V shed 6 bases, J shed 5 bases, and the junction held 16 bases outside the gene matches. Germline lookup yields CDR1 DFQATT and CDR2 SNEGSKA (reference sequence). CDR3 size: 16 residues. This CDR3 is CSAKLASGGFGDTQYF. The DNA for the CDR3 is TGCAGTGCCAAGCTTGCGAGCGGGGGATTTGGAGATACGCAGTATTTT.

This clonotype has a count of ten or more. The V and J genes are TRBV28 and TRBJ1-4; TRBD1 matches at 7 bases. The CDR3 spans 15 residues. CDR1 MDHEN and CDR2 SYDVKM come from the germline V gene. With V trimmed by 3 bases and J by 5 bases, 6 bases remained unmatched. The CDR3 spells CASSFGDRANEKLFF. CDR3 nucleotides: TGTGCCAGCAGTTTCGGCGACAGGGCGAATGAAAAACTGTTTTTT.

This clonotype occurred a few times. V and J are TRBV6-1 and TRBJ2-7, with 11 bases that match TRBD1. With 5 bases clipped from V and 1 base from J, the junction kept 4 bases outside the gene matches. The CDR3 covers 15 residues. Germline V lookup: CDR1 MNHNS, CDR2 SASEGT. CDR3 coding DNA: TGTGCCAGCAGTCCGGACAGGGGGCAGTCCTACGAGCAGTACGTC. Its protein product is CASSPDRGQSYEQYV.

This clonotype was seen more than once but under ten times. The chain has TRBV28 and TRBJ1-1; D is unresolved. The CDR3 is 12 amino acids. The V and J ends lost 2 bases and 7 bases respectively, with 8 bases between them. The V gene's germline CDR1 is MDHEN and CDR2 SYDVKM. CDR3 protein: CASSLIGREAFF. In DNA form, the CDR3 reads TGTGCCAGCAGTTTAATAGGCCGTGAAGCTTTCTTT.

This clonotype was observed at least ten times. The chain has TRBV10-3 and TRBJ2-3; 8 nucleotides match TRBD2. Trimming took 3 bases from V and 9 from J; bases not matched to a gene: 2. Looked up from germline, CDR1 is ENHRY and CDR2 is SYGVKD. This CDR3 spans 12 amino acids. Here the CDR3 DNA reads TGTGCCATCAGTGACGGGGGGGCGACGCAGTATTTT. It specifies CAISDGGATQYF.

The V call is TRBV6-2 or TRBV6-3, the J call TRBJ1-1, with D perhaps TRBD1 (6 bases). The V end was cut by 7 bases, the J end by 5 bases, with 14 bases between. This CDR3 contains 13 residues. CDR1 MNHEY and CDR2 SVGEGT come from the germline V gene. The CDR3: CASTNDRRTEAFF. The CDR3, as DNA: TGTGCCAGCACTAACGACAGGCGGACTGAAGCTTTCTTT.

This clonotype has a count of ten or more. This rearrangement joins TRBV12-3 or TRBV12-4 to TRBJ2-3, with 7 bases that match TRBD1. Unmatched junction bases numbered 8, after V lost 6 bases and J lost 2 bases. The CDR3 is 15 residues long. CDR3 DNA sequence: TGTGCCAGCAGCCGCCTTGACAGGGACACAGATACGCAGTATTTT. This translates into CASSRLDRDTDTQYF.

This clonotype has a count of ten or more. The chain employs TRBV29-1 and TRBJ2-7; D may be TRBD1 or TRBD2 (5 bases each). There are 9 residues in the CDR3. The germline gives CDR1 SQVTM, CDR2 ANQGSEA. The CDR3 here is CSVGDGRDV. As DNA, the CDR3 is TGCAGCGTGGGGGACGGCCGGGACGTC.

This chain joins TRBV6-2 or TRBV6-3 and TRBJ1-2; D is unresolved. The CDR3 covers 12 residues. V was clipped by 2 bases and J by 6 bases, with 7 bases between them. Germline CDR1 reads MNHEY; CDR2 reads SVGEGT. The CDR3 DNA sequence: TGTGCCAGCAGTTACCCCCGGAATGGCTACACCTTC. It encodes CASSYPRNGYTF.

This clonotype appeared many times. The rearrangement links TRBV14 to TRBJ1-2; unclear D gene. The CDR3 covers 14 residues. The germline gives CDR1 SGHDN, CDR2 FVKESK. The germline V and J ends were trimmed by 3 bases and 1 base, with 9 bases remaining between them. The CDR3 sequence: CASSHRTLNYGYTF. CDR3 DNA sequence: TGTGCCAGCAGCCACCGGACCCTTAACTATGGCTACACCTTC.